The next 9 T cell receptor beta chains were all read from a single sample in a study of CD8 T cell repertoires and HIV-1 epitope variants. Data came from immunoSEQ multiplex PCR; TCRdb stores just in-frame clones and leaves some out. The sample includes about 1,100 clones, around two thirds of them seen just once. Antigens for these TCRs are unknown. The specimen was cultured CD8+ T cells derived from PBMCs. The receptors were sampled from a male donor with HIV.

The V gene is TRBV28, the J gene TRBJ2-1; no clear D gene. This CDR3 region has 13 residues. CDR1 and CDR2 (germline): MDHEN, SYDVKM. V shed 2 bases and J shed 5 bases, with 7 bases lying between them. CDR3 region: CASSLLYHNEQFF. For the CDR3, the DNA is TGTGCCAGCAGTTTACTATATCACAATGAGCAGTTCTTC.

The J gene is TRBJ1-2, the V gene TRBV7-9, with 7 positions matching TRBD1. The length of the CDR3 is 14 residues. J lost 8 bases, V lost 7 bases, and 13 bases had no gene match. Germline V gives CDR1 SEHNR, CDR2 FQNEAQ (reference sequence). This CDR3 reads CASTGQAFVGGYTF. The CDR3 DNA reads TGTGCCAGCACCGGACAGGCGTTTGTTGGGGGCTACACCTTC. Full variable domain (rest looked up from reference TRBV7-9 and TRBJ1-2): DTGVSQNPRHKITKRGQNVTFRCDPISEHNRLYWYRQTLGQGPEFLTYFQNEAQLEKSRLLSDRFSAERPKGSFSTLEIQRTEQGDSAMYLCASTGQAFVGGYTFGSGTRLTVV.

V is TRBV25-1 and J is TRBJ2-5; D not resolved. Trimming removed 3 bases at V and 5 bases at J, with 13 bases between. The CDR3 extends over 14 amino acids. Germline V CDR1 and CDR2: MGHDK, SYGVNS. The CDR3 DNA is TGTGCCAGCAGTGAGACCGTGAAGGGCGAGACCCAGTACTTC. This encodes CASSETVKGETQYF.

This clone showed up just a few times. The chain uses TRBV6-1 and TRBJ2-7; 9 nucleotides align to TRBD1. Germline-derived CDR1 and CDR2 are MNHNS and SASEGT. Trimming took 6 bases from V and 0 from J; bases not matched to a gene: 3. This CDR3 contains 14 residues. CDR3 sequence (DNA): TGTGCCAGCAGACAGGGGGCTTCCTCCTACGAGCAGTACTTC. Translation: CASRQGASSYEQYF.

This sequence joins TRBV11-2 and TRBJ2-7; D is unresolved. The CDR3 runs 11 residues. CDR1 and CDR2 (germline): SGHAT, FQNNGV. With 5 bases removed from V and 1 base from J, the gap between germline ends came to 3 bases. Here the CDR3 reads CASSASYEQYF. CDR3 DNA: TGTGCCAGCAGCGCTTCCTACGAGCAGTACTTC.

The chain uses TRBV5-5 and TRBJ2-7; 9 bases map to TRBD1. Trimming took 3 bases from V and 5 from J; bases not matched to a gene: 6. CDR3 length: 14 residues. Germline CDR1 and CDR2: SGHKS and YYEKEE (reference sequence). The CDR3 bases are TGTGCCAGCAGCTCCCGGGACAGGGCGGACGAGCAGTACTTC. Amino acids: CASSSRDRADEQYF.

This chain joins TRBV27 and TRBJ2-1; no reliable D call. The CDR3 consists of 12 residues. Germline values: CDR1 MNHEY, CDR2 SMNVEV (reference sequence). Trimming left V 6 bases short and J 3 bases short, with 6 bases between. The CDR3 bases are TGTGCCAGCAGCTCCTTCTACAATGAGCAGTTCTTC. Residues: CASSSFYNEQFF.

This clone was counted once. J is TRBJ2-1 and V is TRBV6-5, with D maybe TRBD2 (7 bases). V lost 2 bases and J lost 7, with 18 bases in between. CDR3 size: 16 residues. Germline V lookup: CDR1 MNHEY, CDR2 SVGAGI. The CDR3 region is CASSYRRGLLTNEQFF. In DNA form, the CDR3 reads TGTGCCAGCAGTTACCGCAGGGGACTACTTACTAATGAGCAGTTCTTC.

This clone turned up a few times. The V gene is TRBV5-5, the J gene TRBJ1-2, with 8 bases fitting TRBD1. Germline loops: CDR1 SGHKS, CDR2 YYEKEE (reference sequence). The length of the CDR3 is 13 residues. J gave up 6 bases and V 3 bases, and 4 bases lay outside the gene matches. The CDR3 protein is CASSSRGRDGYTF. CDR3 in DNA: TGTGCCAGCAGCTCCAGGGGGCGCGATGGCTACACCTTC.